The source of this TCR beta chain is a study of T cells after yellow fever vaccination. Across the whole study: Fractions of limited cellularity were prepared by means of SMART-Seq v4 Ultra Low Input. Whole-study findings and limits: On re-exposure, the response was weaker but peaked faster, at day 5 versus 15.

In germline, CDR1 is MDHEN, CDR2 SYDVKM. CDR3 length: 16 residues. V lost 6 bases and J 0 bases, leaving 15 bases between the germline ends. To note about this clonotype: Its antigen is unidentified.

TCRdb processed the 5' RACE reads anew with MiXCR; each CDR3 protein has one entry. The sample yields some 600,000 distinct CDR3 sequences, roughly an eighth seen once. The sequence derives from a man aged 25 to 45 who received the YFV17D yellow fever vaccine. The sample consisted of PBMCs, taken on the day of the yellow fever booster vaccination. The chain couples TRBV28 to TRBJ2-1; D gene uncertain. The CDR3 sequence is CASREVGLSSYNEQFF. CDR3 in DNA: TGTGCCAGCAGAGAAGTGGGCCTTAGCTCCTACAATGAGCAGTTCTTC.